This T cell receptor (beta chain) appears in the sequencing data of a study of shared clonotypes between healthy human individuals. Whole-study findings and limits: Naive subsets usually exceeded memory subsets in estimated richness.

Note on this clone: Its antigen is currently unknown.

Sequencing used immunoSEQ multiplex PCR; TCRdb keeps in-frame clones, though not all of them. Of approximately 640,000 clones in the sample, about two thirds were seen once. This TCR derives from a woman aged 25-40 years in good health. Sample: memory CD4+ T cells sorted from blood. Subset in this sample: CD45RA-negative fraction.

CDR3 sequence: CASSFLFSGNTIYF. The DNA for the CDR3 is TGTGCCAGCAGTTTCCTTTTCTCTGGAAACACCATATATTTT. The chain recombines TRBV28 with TRBJ1-3; D is ambiguous. The V end lost 3 bases, the J end lost 0 bases, and 6 bases lay between the germline ends. CDR3 length equals 14 residues. Germline V gene sequence: CDR1 MDHEN, CDR2 SYDVKM. Supplemented by reference TRBV28 and TRBJ1-3, the full variable domain reads DVKVTQSSRYLVKRTGEKVFLECVQDMDHENMFWYRQDPGLGLRLIYFSYDVKMKEKGDIPEGYSVSREKKERFSLILESASTNQTSMYLCASSFLFSGNTIYFGEGSWLTVV.